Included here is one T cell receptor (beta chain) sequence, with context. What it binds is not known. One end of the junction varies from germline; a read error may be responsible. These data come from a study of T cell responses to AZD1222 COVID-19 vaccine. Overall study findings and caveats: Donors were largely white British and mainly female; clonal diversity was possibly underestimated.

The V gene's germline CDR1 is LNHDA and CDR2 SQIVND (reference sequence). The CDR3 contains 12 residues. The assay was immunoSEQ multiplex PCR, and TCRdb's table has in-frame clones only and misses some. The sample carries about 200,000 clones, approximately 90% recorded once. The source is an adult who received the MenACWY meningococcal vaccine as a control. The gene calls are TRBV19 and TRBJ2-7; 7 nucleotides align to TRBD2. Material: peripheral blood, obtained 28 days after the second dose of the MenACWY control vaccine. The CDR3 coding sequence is TGTACCAGTAAGGGAGGGGACGGCGAGCAGTACTTC. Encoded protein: CTSKGGDGEQYF.